A single sample is the source of the 27 T cell receptor beta chains below, sequenced in a study of blood T cell repertoires in COVID-19. Sequencing was performed with immunoSEQ multiplex PCR; in TCRdb, only in-frame clones are kept and a portion is missing. Of some 180,000 clones in the sample, 87% are singletons; the top ten hold roughly 21%. The sample taken for sequencing was peripheral blood. Receptors were obtained from a man aged 55 to 70 with active or convalescent COVID-19.

The genes are TRBV9 and TRBJ1-2; 9 bases are a match to TRBD1. Losses at the gene ends were 2 bases for V and 7 bases for J; bases not matched to a gene: 3. Germline CDR1 is SGDLS and CDR2 is YYNGEE. The CDR3 covers 13 residues. CDR3 region: CASSVGQGSGYTF. CDR3 nucleotide sequence: TGTGCCAGCAGCGTCGGACAGGGGTCTGGCTACACCTTC.

The chain joins TRBV18 to TRBJ1-6; TRBD1 agrees at 9 bases. V was clipped by 2 bases and J by 0 bases; unmatched bases: 5. CDR1 is KGHSH and CDR2 is LQKENI in the germline V gene. This CDR3 is built from 18 residues. The CDR3 coding sequence is TGTGCCAGCTCACCAACAGGGGGCCCCAGCTCCTATAATTCACCCCTCCACTTT. Amino acid sequence: CASSPTGGPSSYNSPLHF.

The chain couples TRBV18 to TRBJ2-1; 9 nucleotides agree with TRBD2. This CDR3 contains 16 residues. The V gene end was trimmed by 0 bases and the J gene end by 3 bases; junction bases not matched to a gene: 3. The germline CDR1 and CDR2 sequences are KGHSH and LQKENI. Written as DNA, the CDR3 is TGTGCCAGCTCACCACCAGCGGGGGGCCGCTACAATGAGCAGTTCTTC. This translates into CASSPPAGGRYNEQFF.

This chain connects TRBV10-3 to TRBJ1-2; 7 positions match TRBD1. There are 14 residues in the CDR3. CDR1 and CDR2 (germline): ENHRY, SYGVKD. J lost 5 bases, V lost 5 bases, and 8 bases had no gene match. The CDR3 here is CAISPGEGAYGYTF. In DNA form, the CDR3 reads TGTGCCATCAGTCCTGGAGAGGGGGCGTATGGCTACACCTTC.

The V gene is TRBV4-2, the J gene TRBJ2-5; 7 bases are shared with TRBD2. The CDR3 spans 16 residues. Germline V lookup: CDR1 LGHNA, CDR2 YNFKEQ. With V trimmed by 4 bases and J by 2 bases, 10 bases remained unmatched. CDR3 region: CASSPSAGTKQETQYF. CDR3 DNA sequence: TGTGCCAGCAGCCCCTCAGCGGGGACCAAACAAGAGACCCAGTACTTC.

This chain connects TRBV5-1 to TRBJ1-2, with D unclear. V lost 0 bases and J lost 5, with 5 bases in between. Germline V gene data show CDR1 as SGHRS and CDR2 as YFSETQ. The CDR3 is 12 amino acids. CDR3 amino acids: CASSLGQYGYTF. The DNA for the CDR3 is TGCGCCAGCAGCTTGGGGCAGTATGGCTACACCTTC.

Written as DNA, the CDR3 is TGCGCCAGCAGTCTGGGGGCAGGGGGCGAATACACTGAAGCTTTCTTT. Translation gives CASSLGAGGEYTEAFF. V is TRBV5-1 and J is TRBJ1-1; 8 nucleotides align to TRBD1. Germline CDR1 and CDR2: SGHRS and YFSETQ. The CDR3 has 16 amino acids. V trimming: 5 bases; J trimming: 3 bases; junction bases outside the gene matches: 12. The complete variable domain, with remaining parts taken from reference TRBV5-1 and TRBJ1-1, reads KAGVTQTPRYLIKTRGQQVTLSCSPISGHRSVSWYQQTPGQGLQFLFEYFSETQRNKGNFPGRFSGRQFSNSRSEMNVSTLELGDSALYLCASSLGAGGEYTEAFFGQGTRLTVV.

This chain links TRBV2 with TRBJ1-4; D is unresolved. In germline, CDR1 is SNHLY, CDR2 FYNNEI. The length of the CDR3 is 12 residues. Trimming pared 5 bases from V and 8 bases from J, leaving 9 bases between. The CDR3 region has the DNA TGTGCCAGCAGTCCCGACGGGGAAAAACTGTTTTTT. This codes for CASSPDGEKLFF. Full variable domain (outside the CDR3, taken from reference TRBV2 and TRBJ1-4): EPEVTQTPSHQVTQMGQEVILRCVPISNHLYFYWYRQILGQKVEFLVSFYNNEISEKSEIFDDQFSVERPDGSNFTLKIRSTKLEDSAMYFCASSPDGEKLFFGSGTQLSVL.

The chain couples TRBV6-6 to TRBJ1-4, with a weak D call TRBD1 (6 bases). The CDR3 is 15 residues long. The germline V and J ends were trimmed by 7 bases and 0 bases, with 12 bases remaining between them. Germline loops: CDR1 MNHNY, CDR2 SVGAGI (reference sequence). The CDR3 is CASKGGSTTNEKLFF. CDR3 sequence (DNA): TGTGCCAGCAAGGGGGGGTCAACAACTAATGAAAAACTGTTTTTT.

This clone occurred once. The gene calls are TRBV29-1 and TRBJ2-7, with 8 bases fitting TRBD1. The germline V gene has CDR1 SQVTM and CDR2 ANQGSEA. V was pared by 1 base and J by 3 bases, with 5 bases of the junction left unmatched. This CDR3 has 14 amino acids. The CDR3 region is CSVEAPDRGYEQYF. Written as DNA, the CDR3 is TGCAGCGTTGAAGCCCCAGACAGGGGCTACGAGCAGTACTTC.

The chain has TRBV15 and TRBJ2-3; TRBD1 matches 9 bases. V was pared by 5 bases and J by 3 bases, with 6 bases of the junction left unmatched. The CDR3 consists of 15 residues. Germline lookup yields CDR1 LNHNV and CDR2 YYDKDF (reference sequence). The DNA of the CDR3 is TGTGCCACCAGCGTACCTGGACAGGGGACAGATACGCAGTATTTT. It specifies CATSVPGQGTDTQYF.

V is TRBV19 and J is TRBJ1-5; D is uncertain. The V end was cut by 3 bases, the J end by 4 bases, with 4 bases between. The CDR3 is 12 amino acids. CDR1 is LNHDA, CDR2 SQIVND, per germline (reference sequence). CDR3 residues: CASSIMNQPQHF. CDR3 bases: TGTGCCAGTAGTATTATGAATCAGCCCCAGCATTTT.

J is TRBJ2-1 and V is TRBV5-1, with D possibly matching TRBD1 (6 bases). The V gene lost 0 bases and the J gene lost 6 bases, with 10 bases spanning the gap. This CDR3 has 14 amino acids. Germline loops: CDR1 SGHRS, CDR2 YFSETQ. The CDR3 region is CASSLVVGGNEQFF. CDR3 DNA: TGCGCCAGCAGCTTGGTAGTAGGGGGCAATGAGCAGTTCTTC.

V is TRBV25-1 and J is TRBJ2-7, with 8 bases matching TRBD1. There are 18 residues in the CDR3. The V segment lost 5 bases and the J segment 0 bases; nucleotides outside the gene matches: 15. Germline CDR1 MGHDK, CDR2 SYGVNS. This CDR3 is CASSPLGQESLSSYEQYF. In DNA, the CDR3 is TGTGCCAGCAGTCCCCTGGGACAGGAGTCGCTTAGCTCCTACGAGCAGTACTTC.

The rearrangement links TRBV9 to TRBJ1-6; D is uncertain. Trimming shortened V by 0 bases and J by 9 bases, and 13 bases separated the two germline ends. This CDR3 comprises 15 residues. Germline CDR1 reads SGDLS; CDR2 reads YYNGEE. The CDR3 protein is CASSVDLREGSPLHF. The CDR3 nucleotides read TGTGCCAGCAGCGTAGATTTGAGGGAAGGTTCACCCCTCCACTTT.

The chain joins TRBV2 to TRBJ1-2, with D uncertain. Looked up from germline, CDR1 is SNHLY and CDR2 is FYNNEI. The CDR3 sequence is 14 residues long. Trimming took 4 bases from V and 2 from J, leaving 11 bases between them. The CDR3 DNA sequence: TGTGCCAGCAGTGGCCGTAACACCAACTATGGCTACACCTTC. It specifies CASSGRNTNYGYTF.

V and J are TRBV20-1 and TRBJ2-2, with a weak D call TRBD2 (5 bases). This CDR3 is 15 amino acids long. Germline V CDR1 and CDR2: DFQATT, SNEGSKA (reference sequence). V was trimmed by 3 bases and J by 4 bases, leaving 15 bases between them. The CDR3 nucleotides read TGCAGTGCTAGTAACGGACTCACCCCCACCGGGGAGCTGTTTTTT. This gives the protein CSASNGLTPTGELFF.

The chain combines TRBV4-2 with TRBJ2-3, with TRBD1 matching 8 bases. CDR1 LGHNA and CDR2 YNFKEQ come from the germline V gene. V dropped 0 bases and J dropped 6; count of bases not matched to a gene: 2. This CDR3 has 14 amino acids. The CDR3 protein is CASSQETGGDTQYF. The CDR3, as DNA: TGTGCCAGCAGCCAAGAAACAGGGGGGGATACGCAGTATTTT.

The chain recombines TRBV6-5 with TRBJ1-1, with a possible D match to TRBD1 (6 bases). Trimming took off 0 bases at V and 4 bases at J, with 9 bases between the two ends. Germline loops: CDR1 MNHEY, CDR2 SVGAGI. The CDR3 has 14 amino acids. DNA of the CDR3: TGTGCCAGCAGTTACTCACAGGGACCCACTGAAGCTTTCTTT. This codes for CASSYSQGPTEAFF.

This chain connects TRBV14 to TRBJ2-1; TRBD2 agrees at 11 bases. The CDR3 runs 15 residues. CDR1 SGHDN and CDR2 FVKESK come from the germline V gene. V was clipped by 4 bases and J by 4 bases; unmatched bases: 3. The CDR3: CASSLGTSGYNEQFF. In DNA, the CDR3 is TGTGCCAGCAGCCTAGGGACTAGCGGATACAATGAGCAGTTCTTC. The full variable domain, rest sourced from reference TRBV14 and TRBJ2-1, is EAGVTQFPSHSVIEKGQTVTLRCDPISGHDNLYWYRRVMGKEIKFLLHFVKESKQDESGMPNNRFLAERTGGTYSTLKVQPAELEDSGVYFCASSLGTSGYNEQFFGPGTRLTVL.

V is TRBV7-2 and J is TRBJ1-1, with a tentative D call TRBD1 (6 bases). Trimming left V 1 base short and J 2 bases short, with 17 bases between. The germline V gene has CDR1 SGHTA and CDR2 FQGNSA. This CDR3 contains 17 residues. Here the CDR3 DNA reads TGTGCCAGCAGCTTAGGGGGACACCAGACCCTCAACACTGAAGCTTTCTTT. Translating it yields CASSLGGHQTLNTEAFF.

The chain carries TRBV10-3 and TRBJ1-3; D gene ambiguous. The CDR3 consists of 13 residues. V was clipped by 8 bases and J by 0 bases, with 8 bases between them. Germline CDR1 ENHRY, CDR2 SYGVKD. Written as DNA, the CDR3 is TGTGCCATCGGGTACAGCTCTGGAAACACCATATATTTT. It yields the protein CAIGYSSGNTIYF.

Concerning this clone itself: Other DNA sequences in this sample translate to the same CDR3. The J gene is TRBJ1-6, the V gene TRBV9; D gene uncertain. The germline V and J ends were trimmed by 0 bases and 8 bases, with 6 bases remaining between them. Germline V gene sequence: CDR1 SGDLS, CDR2 YYNGEE. The CDR3 extends over 13 amino acids. The chain's CDR3 is CASSVEAHSPLHF. The DNA for the CDR3 is TGTGCCAGCAGCGTAGAAGCGCATTCACCCCTCCACTTT. Together with reference TRBV9 and TRBJ1-6, the CDR3 gives the full variable domain: DSGVTQTPKHLITATGQRVTLRCSPRSGDLSVYWYQQSLDQGLQFLIQYYNGEERAKGNILERFSAQQFPDLHSELNLSSLELGDSALYFCASSVEAHSPLHFGNGTRLTVT.

The chain recombines TRBV7-9 with TRBJ2-7, with 9 bases that match TRBD1. In germline, CDR1 is SEHNR, CDR2 FQNEAQ (reference sequence). This CDR3 has 15 residues. With V trimmed by 5 bases and J by 3 bases, 8 bases remained unmatched. The CDR3 sequence: CASSRTGQGIYEQYF. CDR3 bases: TGTGCCAGCAGCCGTACCGGACAGGGGATCTACGAGCAGTACTTC.

V is TRBV30 and J is TRBJ2-1; possible D gene TRBD1, 5 bases. Trimming removed 5 bases from V and 0 bases from J, with 14 bases in between. This CDR3 region has 15 residues. Germline V lookup: CDR1 GTSNPN, CDR2 SVGIG (reference sequence). CDR3 region: CAWRKGVSSYNEQFF. The CDR3 DNA reads as TGTGCCTGGCGGAAAGGGGTTAGCTCCTACAATGAGCAGTTCTTC.

In regard to this clone: At the DNA level, this CDR3 is encoded by other sequences in the same sample as well. The rearrangement joins TRBV2 to TRBJ1-5; 7 nucleotides agree with TRBD1. Germline trimming cut 6 bases from V and 5 bases from J; bases unmatched to any gene: 4. Germline CDR1 SNHLY, CDR2 FYNNEI. The CDR3 runs 13 residues. CDR3 in DNA: TGTGCCAGCAGCCTCGGACAGGATCAGCCCCAGCATTTT. The encoded protein is CASSLGQDQPQHF.

This CDR3 reads CATRPLASYYNEQFF. In DNA, the CDR3 is TGCGCCACCCGCCCTCTAGCGTCCTACTACAATGAGCAGTTCTTC. The rearrangement uses TRBV10-2 and TRBJ2-1, with D tentatively TRBD2 (6 bases). Trimming left V 10 bases short and J 3 bases short, with 19 bases between. The CDR3 spans 15 residues. The germline CDR1 and CDR2 sequences are WSHSY and SAAADI.